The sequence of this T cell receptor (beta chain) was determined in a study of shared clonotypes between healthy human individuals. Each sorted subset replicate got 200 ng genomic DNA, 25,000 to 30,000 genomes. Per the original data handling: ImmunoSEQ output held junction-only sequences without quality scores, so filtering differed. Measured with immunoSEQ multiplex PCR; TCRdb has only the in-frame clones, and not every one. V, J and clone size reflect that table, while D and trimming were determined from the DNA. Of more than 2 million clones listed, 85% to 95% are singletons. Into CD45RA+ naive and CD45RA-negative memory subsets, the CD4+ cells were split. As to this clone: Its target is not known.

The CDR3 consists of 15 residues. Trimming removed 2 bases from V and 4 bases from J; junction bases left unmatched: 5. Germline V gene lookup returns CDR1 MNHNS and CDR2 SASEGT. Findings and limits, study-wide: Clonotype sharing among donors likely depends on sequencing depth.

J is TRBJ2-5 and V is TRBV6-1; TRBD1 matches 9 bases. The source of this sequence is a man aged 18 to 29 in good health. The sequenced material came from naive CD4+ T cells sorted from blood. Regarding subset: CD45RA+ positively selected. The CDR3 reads CASSEMWTGAETQYF. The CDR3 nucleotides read TGTGCCAGCAGTGAAATGTGGACAGGGGCAGAGACCCAGTACTTC.